Below, 13 T cell receptor beta chains from the same sample are listed, as sequenced in a study of blood T cell repertoires in COVID-19. The method was immunoSEQ multiplex PCR; TCRdb's version includes in-frame clones alone and lacks a portion of them. The sample has about 140,000 clones, about 79% seen once. Sequencing was performed on peripheral blood. The receptors come from a woman over 75 with active or convalescent COVID-19.

The chain has TRBV19 and TRBJ1-1; 7 nucleotides line up with TRBD1. Germline V CDR1 and CDR2: LNHDA, SQIVND (reference sequence). After removal of 8 bases from V and 0 bases from J, the junction contained 6 bases not matched to a gene. This CDR3 has 14 residues. The CDR3 loop is CASGNRGMNTEAFF. CDR3 DNA sequence: TGTGCCAGTGGAAACAGGGGTATGAACACTGAAGCTTTCTTT.

V is TRBV4-2 and J is TRBJ1-2; D perhaps matches TRBD1 (6 bases). V lost 0 bases and J lost 4, with 18 bases in between. The CDR3 loop spans 17 amino acids. Germline V lookup: CDR1 LGHNA, CDR2 YNFKEQ. The CDR3, as DNA: TGTGCCAGCAGCCAAGATCTTGGGGACATCCGGACCTATGGCTACACCTTC. It is translated as CASSQDLGDIRTYGYTF.

The genes are TRBV20-1 and TRBJ1-2; no clear D. Trimming left V 3 bases short and J 3 bases short, with 5 bases between. This CDR3 spans 11 amino acids. The germline V gene has CDR1 DFQATT and CDR2 SNEGSKA (reference sequence). The CDR3 spells CSASTDYGYTF. CDR3 bases: TGCAGTGCTAGTACGGACTATGGCTACACCTTC.

The CDR3 bases are TGTGCCAGCAGTGGCGGGCCGGACGTCGGGGAGCTGTTTTTT. Encoded protein: CASSGGPDVGELFF. The rearrangement uses TRBV2 and TRBJ2-2, with D tentatively TRBD2 (5 bases). The germline CDR1 and CDR2 sequences are SNHLY and FYNNEI. The CDR3 loop spans 14 amino acids. V was cut by 4 bases and J by 7 bases, with 13 bases left in between.

The chain joins TRBV28 to TRBJ2-3, with 7 bases matching TRBD2. Per the germline V gene, CDR1 is MDHEN and CDR2 is SYDVKM. This CDR3 has 13 residues. After removal of 8 bases from V and 0 bases from J, the junction contained 2 bases not matched to a gene. CDR3 bases: TGTGCCAGCGGGGGGGTTAGCACAGATACGCAGTATTTT. It translates to CASGGVSTDTQYF.

V is TRBV18 and J is TRBJ2-7; possibly TRBD1 for D (6 bases). There are 17 residues in the CDR3. CDR1 is KGHSH, CDR2 LQKENI, per germline. V was shortened by 1 base and J by 0 bases, with 16 bases between the two germline ends. This chain's CDR3 is CASSPLPSGQSSYEQYF. The CDR3 coding sequence is TGTGCCAGCTCACCACTTCCCTCTGGACAGAGCTCCTACGAGCAGTACTTC.

V gene TRBV11-2 combines with J gene TRBJ2-3, with TRBD2 matching over 10 bases. This CDR3 spans 15 amino acids. CDR1 SGHAT and CDR2 FQNNGV come from the germline V gene. Trimming took 6 bases from V and 5 from J; bases not matched to a gene: 8. The CDR3 sequence: CASSTAGGQIDTQYF. The CDR3, as DNA: TGTGCCAGCAGTACAGCGGGGGGGCAGATAGATACGCAGTATTTT.

The chain is built from TRBV7-2 and TRBJ1-1, with D unclear. The CDR3 is 11 amino acids. V dropped 5 bases and J dropped 6 bases, with 7 bases sitting between them. Germline V lookup: CDR1 SGHTA, CDR2 FQGNSA. CDR3 sequence reads: CASSRGPEAFF. The CDR3 nucleotides read TGTGCCAGCAGCCGAGGGCCTGAAGCTTTCTTT.

The chain joins TRBV30 to TRBJ1-1; D not resolved. V dropped 0 bases and J dropped 1 base, with 9 bases sitting between them. Germline values: CDR1 GTSNPN, CDR2 SVGIG (reference sequence). The CDR3 contains 14 residues. The CDR3 bases are TGTGCCTGGAGTGTACTGGCGGGGAACACTGAAGCTTTCTTT. Translating it yields CAWSVLAGNTEAFF.

The chain links TRBV7-2 to TRBJ2-7; tentative D call: TRBD1 (5 bases). The CDR3 is made up of 14 amino acids. V gave up 5 bases and J gave up 7 bases, with 18 bases separating them. Looked up from germline, CDR1 is SGHTA and CDR2 is FQGNSA. CDR3 nucleotides: TGTGCCAGCAGCCTCCGACAGCCCCCCTCGGAGCAGTACTTC. It is translated as CASSLRQPPSEQYF.

V and J are TRBV7-3 and TRBJ2-3; D not certain. The CDR3 consists of 12 residues. Germline assignment: CDR1 SGHTA and CDR2 FQGTGA. V was cut by 5 bases and J by 4 bases, with 7 bases left in between. This CDR3 is CASSPNSDTQYF. CDR3 nucleotides: TGTGCCAGCAGCCCGAACTCAGATACGCAGTATTTT. The variable domain in full, with the rest retrieved from reference TRBV7-3 and TRBJ2-3, is GAGVSQTPSNKVTEKGKYVELRCDPISGHTALYWYRQSLGQGPEFLIYFQGTGAADDSGLPNDRFFAVRPEGSVSTLKIQRTERGDSAVYLCASSPNSDTQYFGPGTRLTVL.

V and J are TRBV6-5 and TRBJ2-1; D is unclear. With 5 bases removed from V and 4 bases from J, the gap between germline ends came to 6 bases. Germline assignment: CDR1 MNHEY and CDR2 SVGAGI. The CDR3 spans 12 residues. CDR3 in DNA: TGTGCCAGCAGTCCTCAGTACAATGAGCAGTTCTTC. It is translated as CASSPQYNEQFF.

The chain carries TRBV5-5 and TRBJ1-2, with 8 positions matching TRBD1. Trimming removed 0 bases from V and 5 bases from J; junction bases left unmatched: 6. The germline V gene encodes CDR1 SGHKS and CDR2 YYEKEE (reference sequence). The CDR3 spans 15 residues. CDR3 protein: CASSLETGVRYGYTF. For the CDR3, the DNA is TGTGCCAGCAGCTTGGAGACAGGGGTTCGGTATGGCTACACCTTC.